Listed below are T cell receptor beta chains from one sample, sequenced in a study of radiotherapy plus CTLA-4 blockade in lung cancer. TCRdb's table, derived via immunoSEQ multiplex PCR, lists solely in-frame clones and lacks some. The data hold over 85,000 clones, with around 83% observed a single time. This sample comprised peripheral blood, obtained from a patient treated with radiotherapy plus ipilimumab. The receptor source for this set is a human donor with non-small cell lung cancer that progressed on radiotherapy plus ipilimumab. CDR3s include the opening cysteine and the closing phenylalanine or tryptophan. The D gene is left open where the match is weak. Expanded clones are given a class, and other clones once, few, many or no size at all.

size,V,length,J,D,CDR3,DNA
NA,TRBV13,18,TRBJ2-2,TRBD2,CASSRTGLAGLNTGELFF,TGTGCCAGCAGCCGAACGGGACTAGCGGGACTTAACACCGGGGAGCTGTTTTTT
NA,TRBV6-5,15,TRBJ2-3,NA,CASSYYEGSTDTQYF,TGTGCCAGCAGTTACTATGAGGGTAGCACAGATACGCAGTATTTT
NA,TRBV5-6,16,TRBJ2-5,TRBD1,CASSLALGQTIETQYF,TGTGCCAGCAGCTTGGCCTTGGGACAGACGATAGAGACCCAGTACTTC
NA,TRBV19,13,TRBJ1-2,TRBD1,CASSRTGGYGYTF,TGTGCCAGTAGTCGGACAGGGGGCTATGGCTACACCTTC
NA,TRBV27,18,TRBJ2-3,TRBD2,CASSLNNNGLAETDTQYF,TGTGCCAGCAGTTTAAATAACAATGGACTAGCGGAAACAGATACGCAGTATTTT
NA,TRBV29-1,16,TRBJ1-3,NA,CSVDERRGGSGNTIYF,TGCAGCGTTGATGAGCGCAGGGGAGGGTCTGGAAACACCATATATTTT
NA,TRBV10-2,11,TRBJ2-1,NA,CASRHHNEQFF,TGCGCCAGCAGGCACCACAATGAGCAGTTCTTC
NA,TRBV6-1,14,TRBJ2-1,TRBD2,CASRLAELNNEQFF,TGTGCCAGCAGACTAGCGGAACTAAACAATGAGCAGTTCTTC
NA,TRBV5-1,13,TRBJ2-5,NA,CASSRDQPRTQYF,TGCGCCAGCTCAAGGGATCAACCCAGGACCCAGTACTTC
NA,TRBV29-1,15,TRBJ2-1,TRBD1,CSVDDRGSWHNEQFF,TGCAGCGTTGACGACAGGGGGAGTTGGCACAATGAGCAGTTCTTC
NA,TRBV11-2,14,TRBJ2-7,NA,CASSLDQGSYEQYF,TGTGCCAGCAGCTTAGACCAGGGTTCCTACGAGCAGTACTTC
few,TRBV6-1,13,TRBJ2-5,NA,CASSASGQETQYF,TGTGCCAGCAGCGCCAGCGGACAAGAGACCCAGTACTTC
NA,TRBV6-5,15,TRBJ2-4,TRBD2,CASSRTSGGKNIQYF,TGTGCCAGCAGCCGGACTAGCGGGGGGAAAAACATTCAGTACTTC
NA,TRBV6-1,13,TRBJ1-4,NA,CASRQGRNEKLFF,TGTGCCAGCAGACAGGGACGAAATGAAAAACTGTTTTTT